The rows below give T cell receptor beta chains drawn from one sample of a study of T cell responses to AZD1222 COVID-19 vaccine. The assay was immunoSEQ multiplex PCR, and TCRdb's table has in-frame clones only and misses some. This table holds about 140,000 clones, around 90% found once. The specimen was peripheral blood, collected on day 0 of AZD1222 vaccination. These receptor sequences come from an adult in good health. Each CDR3 is given with its conserved first and last residue. A D gene is named only where the DNA matches it firmly. Not all rows give a size; the values are once, few, many and, for expanded clones, a class.

V gene	J gene	D gene	clone size	CDR3 DNA	CDR3 protein
TRBV6-5	TRBJ1-1	-	-	TGTGCCAGCAGTTACTCTCGGGGGTGGACTGAAGCTTTCTTT	CASSYSRGWTEAFF
TRBV5-1	TRBJ2-3	-	-	TGCGCCAGCAGGAGCCAGCCTAGCACAGATACGCAGTATTTT	CASRSQPSTDTQYF
TRBV4-3	TRBJ2-5	-	-	TGCGCCAGCAGCCAAGGACAGTCTGAAGAGACCCAGTACTTC	CASSQGQSEETQYF
TRBV27	TRBJ2-7	-	-	TGTGCCAGCAGTTTATACCCGTCGTACGAGCAGTACTTC	CASSLYPSYEQYF
TRBV14	TRBJ1-3	-	-	TGTGCCAGCAGCTTCCGGTCCGCTGGAAACACCATATATTTT	CASSFRSAGNTIYF
TRBV10-3	TRBJ1-5	TRBD1	once	TGTGCCATCAGTGAGGGGACAGTTGGTAAATTTGCCCAGCATTTT	CAISEGTVGKFAQHF
TRBV6-5	TRBJ2-2	-	once	TGTGCCAGCAGACCTTGGGAGACCGGGGAGCTGTTTTTT	CASRPWETGELFF
TRBV27	TRBJ2-1	TRBD2	-	TGTGCCAGCACCACCGGGACTAGCGGGAGAATCAATGAGCAGTTCTTC	CASTTGTSGRINEQFF
TRBV10-3	TRBJ2-7	-	-	TGTGCCATCAGTGCCCTCCCTGGGACTTCTTACGAGCAGTACTTC	CAISALPGTSYEQYF
TRBV3-1/TRBV3-2	TRBJ2-1	TRBD2	-	TGTGCCAGCAGCCAAGAGGCTAGCGGGAGTAGTGAGCAGTTCTTC	CASSQEASGSSEQFF
TRBV25-1	TRBJ1-2	-	once	TGTGCCAGCAGTGAAAAACGTAACTATGGCTACACCTTC	CASSEKRNYGYTF
TRBV6-1	TRBJ2-1	-	-	TGTGCCAGCAGTGAAAACAGGAACTACAATGAGCAGTTCTTC	CASSENRNYNEQFF
TRBV3-1/TRBV3-2	TRBJ2-7	-	-	TGTGCCAGCAGCCAAGCCGGGACTCTATACGAGCAGTACTTC	CASSQAGTLYEQYF
TRBV9	TRBJ1-6	-	-	TGTGCCAGCAGCGGGCTCGGGACGGAAAATTCACCCCTCCACTTT	CASSGLGTENSPLHF
TRBV28	TRBJ1-1	-	-	TGTGCCAGCAGTTTGTTCCCTCTGAACACTGAAGCTTTCTTT	CASSLFPLNTEAFF
TRBV10-3	TRBJ2-7	-	-	TGTGCCATCAGATCAAGTAAAGGGGTATACGAGCAGTACTTC	CAIRSSKGVYEQYF
TRBV13	TRBJ2-1	TRBD2	-	TGTGCCAGCAGCGGAGGACTAGCGGAATCCTACAATGAGCAGTTCTTC	CASSGGLAESYNEQFF
TRBV4-3	TRBJ2-6	-	-	TGCGCCAGCAGCCGGGGCTGGGCCAACGTCCTGACTTTC	CASSRGWANVLTF
TRBV2	TRBJ2-3	-	-	TGTGCCAGCATCCGGGACTTCCTCACAGATACGCAGTATTTT	CASIRDFLTDTQYF
TRBV10-2	TRBJ1-5	-	-	TGCGCCAGCAGTGAAGGGGGTCGGGGCGATCAGCCCCAGCATTTT	CASSEGGRGDQPQHF
TRBV7-9	TRBJ2-3	-	-	TGTGCCAGCGTAGCCCTTCTCCTGGATACGCAGTATTTT	CASVALLLDTQYF
TRBV28	TRBJ2-3	TRBD2	-	TGTGCCAGCAGGGGGGAGGGGCGGGAGCATAGAGATACGCAGTATTTT	CASRGEGREHRDTQYF
TRBV4-2	TRBJ1-3	TRBD1	-	TGTGCCAGCAGCCGTGACAGGGGGCCCTCTGGAAACACCATATATTTT	CASSRDRGPSGNTIYF
TRBV10-3	TRBJ1-5	-	few	TGTGCCATCAGTGAGTCGACTAAGGGGTCTCAGCCCCAGCATTTT	CAISESTKGSQPQHF
TRBV28	TRBJ1-6	-	-	TGTGCCAGCACCCGGAGGGGGGGCGCAAATTCACCCCTCCACTTT	CASTRRGGANSPLHF
TRBV27	TRBJ2-2	TRBD2	-	TGTGCCAGCAGCCACCATAACCTGGGGGGGGACGGGGAGCTGTTTTTT	CASSHHNLGGDGELFF
TRBV24-1	TRBJ2-1	-	-	TGTGCCACCAGTGATAAGGGGAACTCCTACAATGAGCAGTTCTTC	CATSDKGNSYNEQFF
TRBV7-9	TRBJ2-5	-	-	TGTGCCAGCAGCCCCCTTGGTCGAGGGCAAGAGACCCAGTACTTC	CASSPLGRGQETQYF